Each of the 9 T cell receptor beta chains below was sequenced from the same sample in a study of blood T cell repertoires in COVID-19. Data came from immunoSEQ multiplex PCR; TCRdb stores just in-frame clones and leaves some out. The sample yields hundreds of thousands of clones, less than 90% seen once. Sequenced material: peripheral blood. These receptors all come from a woman aged 70 to 79 with COVID-19, enrolled during active disease.

J is TRBJ1-5 and V is TRBV15; no clear D. This CDR3 comprises 16 residues. The V and J ends lost 0 bases and 1 base respectively, with 10 bases between them. Germline-derived CDR1 and CDR2 are LNHNV and YYDKDF (reference sequence). As DNA, the CDR3 is TGTGCCACCAGCAGAGACCGGACGGGGAGCAATCAGCCCCAGCATTTT. Translated, it gives CATSRDRTGSNQPQHF.

The rearrangement uses TRBV12-3 or TRBV12-4 and TRBJ1-2; D might be TRBD1 (5 bases). There are 12 residues in the CDR3. V gave up 7 bases and J gave up 5 bases, with 11 bases separating them. The CDR3 nucleotides read TGTGCCAGCAACCTCGGGGGGTATGGCTACACCTTC. Translated: CASNLGGYGYTF.

This chain uses TRBV2 with TRBJ1-6; D unclear. Trimming took off 6 bases at V and 5 bases at J, with 11 bases between the two ends. The CDR3 totals 14 residues. Germline V gene sequence: CDR1 SNHLY, CDR2 FYNNEI. In DNA form, the CDR3 reads TGTGCCAGCAGGGCCACAACAAATAATTCACCCCTCCACTTT. It is translated as CASRATTNNSPLHF.

The rearrangement uses TRBV30 and TRBJ1-4, with a possible D match to TRBD1 (5 bases). CDR1 and CDR2 from the germline V gene are GTSNPN and SVGIG (reference sequence). The V gene lost 3 bases and the J gene lost 8 bases, with 16 bases spanning the gap. CDR3 size: 14 residues. Here the CDR3 DNA reads TGTGCCTGGAGCCGGGACGGCGGGGACGAAAAACTGTTTTTT. Protein: CAWSRDGGDEKLFF.

This chain links TRBV28 with TRBJ1-1, with D maybe TRBD1 (5 bases). Trimming left V 5 bases short and J 2 bases short, with 18 bases between. Germline-derived CDR1 and CDR2 are MDHEN and SYDVKM. The CDR3 runs 16 residues. CDR3: CASSPAAGTPNTEAFF. The CDR3 DNA follows: TGTGCCAGCAGTCCCGCCGCCGGGACTCCAAACACTGAAGCTTTCTTT.

The chain combines TRBV7-6 with TRBJ1-6; D is ambiguous. The CDR3 runs 16 residues. Germline V gives CDR1 SGHVS, CDR2 FNYEAQ. V lost 1 base and J lost 0, with 7 bases in between. CDR3 coding DNA: TGTGCCAGCAGCTTAGGTGTGAGCTCCTATAATTCACCCCTCCACTTT. Its translation is CASSLGVSSYNSPLHF. Variable domain in full (rest from reference TRBV7-6 and TRBJ1-6): GAGVSQSPRYKVTKRGQDVALRCDPISGHVSLYWYRQALGQGPEFLTYFNYEAQQDKSGLPNDRFSAERPEGSISTLTIQRTEQRDSAMYRCASSLGVSSYNSPLHFGNGTRLTVT.

The rearrangement uses TRBV29-1 and TRBJ2-2; 8 nucleotides align to TRBD2. The V and J ends lost 4 bases and 7 bases, in that order; junction bases with no gene match: 14. The germline gives CDR1 SQVTM, CDR2 ANQGSEA. This CDR3 has 16 residues. CDR3 sequence reads: CSVGGAGEGFVGELFF. DNA for the CDR3: TGCAGCGTTGGAGGAGCGGGGGAAGGTTTTGTCGGGGAGCTGTTTTTT.

The J gene is TRBJ2-2, the V gene TRBV7-3; maybe TRBD1 (6 bases). Trimming shortened V by 8 bases and J by 5 bases, and 6 bases separated the two germline ends. CDR1 and CDR2 from the germline V gene are SGHTA and FQGTGA. The CDR3 covers 11 residues. CDR3 sequence reads: CASGQTGELFF. The DNA for the CDR3 is TGTGCCAGCGGACAGACCGGGGAGCTGTTTTTT.

The V gene is TRBV5-1, the J gene TRBJ2-2; 14 bases line up with TRBD2. Trimming removed 5 bases from V and 1 base from J; junction bases left unmatched: 4. The CDR3 totals 17 residues. Germline loops: CDR1 SGHRS, CDR2 YFSETQ. CDR3: CASRGLAGDENTGELFF. CDR3 bases: TGCGCCAGCAGGGGACTAGCGGGGGACGAGAACACCGGGGAGCTGTTTTTT. The variable domain in full, with the rest retrieved from reference TRBV5-1 and TRBJ2-2, is KAGVTQTPRYLIKTRGQQVTLSCSPISGHRSVSWYQQTPGQGLQFLFEYFSETQRNKGNFPGRFSGRQFSNSRSEMNVSTLELGDSALYLCASRGLAGDENTGELFFGEGSRLTVL.